One T cell receptor beta chain is described in this entry. Sequencing was performed with immunoSEQ multiplex PCR; in TCRdb, only in-frame clones are kept and a portion is missing. Of approximately 44,000 clones listed, around 92% were seen once; the top ten hold 0.52%. This sample stems from a study of T cell changes during pregnancy in multiple sclerosis. The CDR3 covers 15 residues. V lost 5 bases, J lost 9 bases, and 11 bases stayed unmatched. Germline CDR1 and CDR2: SGHAT and FQNNGV. This sequence originates from a female donor with multiple sclerosis, enrolled in a pregnancy study. The V call is TRBV11-2, the J call TRBJ2-1; TRBD2 matches 9 bases. The sequencing here drew on CD4+ T cells from peripheral blood mononuclear cells, taken in the third trimester of pregnancy. The CDR3 loop is CASSPGGSGSTEQFF. As DNA, the CDR3 is TGTGCCAGCAGCCCTGGAGGTAGCGGGAGTACTGAGCAGTTCTTC.